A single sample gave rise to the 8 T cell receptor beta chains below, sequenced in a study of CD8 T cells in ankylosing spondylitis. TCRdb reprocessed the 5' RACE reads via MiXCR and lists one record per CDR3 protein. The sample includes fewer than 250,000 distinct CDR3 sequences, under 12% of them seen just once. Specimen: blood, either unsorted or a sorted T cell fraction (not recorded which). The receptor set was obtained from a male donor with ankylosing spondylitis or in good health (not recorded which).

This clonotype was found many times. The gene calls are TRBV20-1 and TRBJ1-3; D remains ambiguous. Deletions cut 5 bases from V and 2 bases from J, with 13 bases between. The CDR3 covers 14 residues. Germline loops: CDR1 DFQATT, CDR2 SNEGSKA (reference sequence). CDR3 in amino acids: CSAPLPMPGNTIYF. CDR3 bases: TGCAGTGCTCCCCTCCCAATGCCTGGAAACACCATATATTTT.

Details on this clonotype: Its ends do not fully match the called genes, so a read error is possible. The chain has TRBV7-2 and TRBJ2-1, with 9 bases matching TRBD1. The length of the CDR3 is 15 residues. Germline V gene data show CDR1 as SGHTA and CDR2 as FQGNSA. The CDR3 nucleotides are TGTGCCAGCAACTTAGAGGGACAGGGCTACAATGAGCAGTTCTTC. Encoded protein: CASNLEGQGYNEQFF.

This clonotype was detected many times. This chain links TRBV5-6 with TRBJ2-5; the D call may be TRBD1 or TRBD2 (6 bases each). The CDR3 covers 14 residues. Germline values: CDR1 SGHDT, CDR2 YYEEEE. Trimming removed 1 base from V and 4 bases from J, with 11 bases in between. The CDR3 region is CASSLRGALETQYF. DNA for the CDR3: TGTGCCAGCAGCTTGAGGGGGGCCTTAGAGACCCAGTACTTC.

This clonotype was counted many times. The CDR3 nucleotides read TGTGCCAGCAGCAAAGCGCTTTCGGACAACTCTGGAAACACCATATATTTT. Residues: CASSKALSDNSGNTIYF. The chain joins TRBV21-1 to TRBJ1-3; the D segment call TRBD1 is taken from the table without a DNA check. TRBV21-1 is shown as a pseudogene. CDR3 length equals 17 residues.

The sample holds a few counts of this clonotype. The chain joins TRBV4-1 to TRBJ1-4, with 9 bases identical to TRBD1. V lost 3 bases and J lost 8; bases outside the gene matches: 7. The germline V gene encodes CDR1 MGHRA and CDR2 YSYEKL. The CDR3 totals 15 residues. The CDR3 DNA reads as TGCGCCAGCAGCCATCCCGGGACAGGGTCGGAAAAACTGTTTTTT. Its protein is CASSHPGTGSEKLFF.

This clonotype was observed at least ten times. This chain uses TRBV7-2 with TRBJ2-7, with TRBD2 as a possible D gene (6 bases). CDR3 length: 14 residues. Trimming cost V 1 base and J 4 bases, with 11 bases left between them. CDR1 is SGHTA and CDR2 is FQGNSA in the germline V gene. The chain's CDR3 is CASSLGSGRYEQYF. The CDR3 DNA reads TGTGCCAGCAGCTTAGGGTCAGGGAGGTACGAGCAGTACTTC.

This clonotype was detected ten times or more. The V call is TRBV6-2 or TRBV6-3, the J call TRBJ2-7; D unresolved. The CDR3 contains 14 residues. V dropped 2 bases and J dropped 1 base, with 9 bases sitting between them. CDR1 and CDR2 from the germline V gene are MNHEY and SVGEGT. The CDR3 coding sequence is TGTGCCAGCAGTTACGTGGCCCCATCCTACGAGCAGTACTTC. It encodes CASSYVAPSYEQYF.

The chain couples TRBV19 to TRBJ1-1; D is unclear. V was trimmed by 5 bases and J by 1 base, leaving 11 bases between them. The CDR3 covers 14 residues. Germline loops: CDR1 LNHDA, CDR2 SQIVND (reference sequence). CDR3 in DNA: TGTGCCAGTAGTTCTCGGGTGAGGAACACTGAAGCTTTCTTT. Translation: CASSSRVRNTEAFF.